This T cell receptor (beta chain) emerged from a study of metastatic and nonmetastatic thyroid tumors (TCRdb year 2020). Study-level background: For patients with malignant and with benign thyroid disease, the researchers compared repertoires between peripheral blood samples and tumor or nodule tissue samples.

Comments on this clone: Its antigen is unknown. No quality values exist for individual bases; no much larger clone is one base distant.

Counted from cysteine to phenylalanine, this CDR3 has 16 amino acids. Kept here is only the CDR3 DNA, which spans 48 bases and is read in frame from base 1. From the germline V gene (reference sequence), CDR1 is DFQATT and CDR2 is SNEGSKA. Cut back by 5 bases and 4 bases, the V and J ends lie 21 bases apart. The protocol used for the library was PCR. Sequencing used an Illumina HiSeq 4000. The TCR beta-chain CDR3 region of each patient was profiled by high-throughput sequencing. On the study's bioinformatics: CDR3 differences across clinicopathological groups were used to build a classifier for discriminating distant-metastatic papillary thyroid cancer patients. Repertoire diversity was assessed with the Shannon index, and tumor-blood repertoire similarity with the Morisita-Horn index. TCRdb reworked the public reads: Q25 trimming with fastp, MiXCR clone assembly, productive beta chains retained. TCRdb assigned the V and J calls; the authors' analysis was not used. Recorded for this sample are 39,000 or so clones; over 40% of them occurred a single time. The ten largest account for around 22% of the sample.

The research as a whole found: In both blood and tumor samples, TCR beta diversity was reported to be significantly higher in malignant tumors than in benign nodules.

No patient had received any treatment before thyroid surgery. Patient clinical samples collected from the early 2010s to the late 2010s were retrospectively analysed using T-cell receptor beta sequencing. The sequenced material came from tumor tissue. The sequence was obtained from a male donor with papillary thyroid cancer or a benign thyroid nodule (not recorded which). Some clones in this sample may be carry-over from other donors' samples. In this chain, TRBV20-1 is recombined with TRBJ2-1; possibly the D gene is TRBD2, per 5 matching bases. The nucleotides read TGCAGTGCTCGCCGAAAGGACTGGAAATTTTACAATGAGCAGTTCTTC. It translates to CSARRKDWKFYNEQFF.